Listed below are T cell receptor beta chains from one sample, sequenced in a study of OX40 agonist ivuxolimab in advanced cancers. Sequencing used immunoSEQ multiplex PCR; TCRdb keeps in-frame clones, though not all of them. The sample has about 130,000 clones, 85% to 95% seen once. This material consisted of CD4+ or CD8+ T cells sorted from blood, taken in a trial of the OX40 agonist ivuxolimab. These receptor sequences come from an adult with an advanced solid tumor such as melanoma, head and neck, liver or kidney cancer. The CDR3 runs from the conserved cysteine through the conserved F or W. A D gene is named only where the DNA matches it firmly.

16 TRBJ2-7 - TRBV10-3 CAISDPHSGHPSEQYF
12 TRBJ1-1 - TRBV29-1 CSVQGSKPEAFF
12 TRBJ2-2 - TRBV6-6 CASRFGQGELFF
13 TRBJ1-5 - TRBV6-5 CASSYGGNQPQHF
14 TRBJ1-3 - TRBV28 CASEPQGTGNTIYF
12 TRBJ2-2 - TRBV5-4 CAGSSDTGELFF
14 TRBJ2-7 - TRBV11-2 CASSFSAPDYEQYF
16 TRBJ2-2 - TRBV6-1 CASSELNRAATGELFF
13 TRBJ1-1 - TRBV5-1 CASSLQSSTEAFF
12 TRBJ1-4 - TRBV5-4 CASSLDAGKGLF
15 TRBJ1-6 TRBD1 TRBV28 CAGATGQGIGSPLHF
15 TRBJ2-2 - TRBV11-2 CASSSVGGNTGELFF
15 TRBJ2-7 TRBD2 TRBV27 CASSSMGGSPGEQYF
13 TRBJ2-1 - TRBV9 CASSDRTYNEQFF
14 TRBJ2-1 TRBD2 TRBV19 CASSIQRGVNEQFF
14 TRBJ2-3 - TRBV19 CASSMGRDTDTQYF
13 TRBJ2-7 - TRBV29-1 CSVKGSITYEQYF
13 TRBJ2-3 - TRBV27 CASSPLMVDTQYF
13 TRBJ1-3 - TRBV30 CAWFPDSGNTIYF
13 TRBJ2-1 TRBD1 TRBV18 CASSPPTGTEQFF
13 TRBJ2-5 TRBD1 TRBV2 CASSGTGRETQYF
14 TRBJ1-1 TRBD1 TRBV19 CASSGRQGLHPAFF
14 TRBJ2-1 TRBD2 TRBV18 CASSLLAGLNEQFF
17 TRBJ2-3 TRBD1 TRBV27 CASSILETGFRGDTQYF
16 TRBJ2-7 TRBD2 TRBV7-2 CASSSYIAGGAYEQYF
16 TRBJ1-1 - TRBV5-6 CASSLDFGLEQSEAFF
15 TRBJ1-5 - TRBV27 CASSLLAGSNQPQHF
13 TRBJ2-7 - TRBV6-5 CASNHPGQKEQYF
14 TRBJ2-5 TRBD2 TRBV7-9 CASVGLAYQETQYF
13 TRBJ2-3 - TRBV9 CASSRGGTDTQYF
18 TRBJ2-3 TRBD2 TRBV7-3 CASSLRGVKREVTDTQYF
19 TRBJ2-1 - TRBV5-1 CASSFRPPQRGLSYNEQFF
15 TRBJ2-3 TRBD2 TRBV5-1 CASSSNLGTSSAQYF